Included here is one T cell receptor (beta chain) sequence, with context. It has no known antigen specificity. No base quality values were provided; no much bigger clone lies one nucleotide off. The sample's time point label, in plain terms: baseline before first vaccination. In light of the paper, this sample's treatment or condition label describes: meningococcal conjugate vaccine given as trial control. The vaccinee samples were drawn from two UK trials, COV001 and COV002, one of which was a single-blind randomized controlled phase 2/3 trial testing AZD1222 (ChAdOx1 nCoV-19) in healthy adults. Trial participant PBMC samples were collected at day 0 and day 28 after the second dose for TCRbeta chain sequencing. The CDR3 regions of human TCRbeta chains were subjected to immunosequencing. In the source study's methods: Repertoire TCRs were checked for matches against a reference library of SARS-CoV-2-specific TCRs that had been generated using the MIRA antigen-specificity platform. Breadth meant the fraction of unique TCRs that were SARS-CoV-2-associated, whereas depth meant the fraction of total T cells that were SARS-CoV-2-associated. Using the MIRA data, each spike-specific TCR was mapped to the spike region that the TCR reacts to and placed in a CD4 or CD8 class. Log10-transformed breadth and depth values were compared by one-way ANOVA with Sidak's multiple comparisons tests. This is the immuneACCESS table as TCRdb keeps it, with only in-frame sequences that have V and J called. A part of the clones is gone; compared with another copy, unresolved V genes explain less than half, and the rest is unexplained. D and trimming were read from the DNA, whereas the V and J calls and clone size are those reported in that table. This sample lists some 100,000 clones; roughly 87% were detected once. Jointly, the top ten make up 9.5% to 15% of the sample.

V has 5 bases trimmed and J has 6 bases trimmed; junction bases matching no gene number 8. The CDR3 runs 16 amino acids, cysteine and phenylalanine included. Left in the record is the CDR3 DNA by itself, 48 bases read in frame from the first base. The germline V gene (reference sequence) gives CDR1 as LNHDA and CDR2 as SQIVND. These data are taken from a study of T cell responses to AZD1222 COVID-19 vaccine (dated by TCRdb to the early 2020s). About the study as a whole: TCR sequencing was performed for 230 to 250 trial participants, of whom around 200 were given two doses of AZD1222 and approximately 26 were given two doses of MenACWY control vaccine. Trial participants were enrolled by age into 18-55, 56-69 and 70-plus year subgroups, with about 150, 28 and 57 TCR-sequenced participants respectively.

The study at large found these results: No day 14 peak-response samples were available, so repertoires were characterized only after the peak T cell response. The 56-69-year group was small, and its depth increase did not reach significance, likely because of low power. The whole spike protein was spanned by vaccine-associated CD4 TCRs, and dominant responses were seen in regions 160-218 and 743-854. Reportedly, almost half of the unique spike-specific TCRs recognized epitopes lying outside the regions that are mutated in the B.1.351 and B.1.1.7 variants. Most participants were white British and females outnumbered males, and the authors suggested that clonal diversity may have been underestimated. Only six AZD1222 recipients were SARS-CoV-2 seropositive at baseline, limiting conclusions about previously exposed vaccinees. A significant rise in spike-specific TCR breadth and depth was observed after two AZD1222 doses relative to day 0 and relative to MenACWY recipients.

This chain joins TRBV19 to TRBJ2-1; the central 12 bases match TRBD2. The sequences come from peripheral blood, collected on day 0 of MenACWY control vaccination. The clonotype was recovered from an adult in good health. The DNA reads TGTGCCAGTAGTCGACGACTAGCGGGAGTCATCAATGAGCAGTTCTTC. The translation is CASSRRLAGVINEQFF.